One sample yielded the 22 T cell receptor beta chains listed below, sequenced in a study of blood T cells in healthy people across ages. Through a sample-barcoded 5' primer and a J-beta primer mix, a second PCR was run for roughly 6 to 12 cycles. TCRdb processed the 5' RACE reads anew with MiXCR; each CDR3 protein has one entry. The repertoire has 750,000 to 950,000 distinct CDR3 sequences, less than 70% of them found once; the top ten carry roughly 37%. Material for sequencing was blood. The origin of the receptors is a man older than 75 in good health.

This chain uses TRBV2 with TRBJ2-7; D is undetermined. Gene TRBJ2-5 matches the end of the DNA better, so the J call may be wrong. Germline CDR1 SNHLY, CDR2 FYNNEI. The CDR3 covers 13 residues. Here the CDR3 reads CASSVSPDATQYF. The CDR3 DNA reads as TGTGCCAGCAGCGTCAGCCCGGACGCGACCCAGTACTTC.

The chain couples TRBV27 to TRBJ2-7; 13 nucleotides agree with TRBD2. This CDR3 has 15 amino acids. CDR1 is MNHEY and CDR2 is SMNVEV in the germline V gene (reference sequence). V trimming: 6 bases; J trimming: 7 bases; junction bases outside the gene matches: 9. The CDR3 DNA follows: TGTGCCAGCAGCCTCGGACTAGCGGGAGCAAGTGAGCAGTACTTC. Translating it yields CASSLGLAGASEQYF.

This chain joins TRBV5-1 and TRBJ2-1; D is perhaps TRBD1 (6 bases). This CDR3 is 13 amino acids long. Looked up from germline, CDR1 is SGHRS and CDR2 is YFSETQ. Trimming pared 4 bases from V and 4 bases from J, leaving 9 bases between. This CDR3 reads CASSGQGYNEQFF. Here the CDR3 DNA reads TGCGCCAGCAGCGGTCAGGGGTACAATGAGCAGTTCTTC.

The chain employs TRBV3-1 and TRBJ1-5, with D possibly matching TRBD1 (5 bases). Germline V gives CDR1 LGHDT, CDR2 YNNKEL (reference sequence). This CDR3 region has 14 residues. V lost 4 bases to trimming and J lost 8 bases, with 15 bases between them. The CDR3 DNA is TGTGCCAGCAGCCGGACCGGGGGGACGGAGCCCCAGCATTTT. The encoded protein is CASSRTGGTEPQHF.

The chain has TRBV27 and TRBJ2-1; D is uncertain. The V gene lost 2 bases and the J gene lost 5 bases, with 7 bases spanning the gap. Germline V gene sequence: CDR1 MNHEY, CDR2 SMNVEV (reference sequence). This CDR3 is 13 amino acids long. Here the CDR3 reads CASSLSLNNEQFF. For the CDR3, the DNA is TGTGCCAGCAGTTTAAGCCTAAACAATGAGCAGTTCTTC.

The genes are TRBV2 and TRBJ2-3; perhaps D is TRBD1 or TRBD2 (5 bases each). V was trimmed by 9 bases and J by 3 bases, leaving 13 bases between them. CDR3 length: 13 amino acids. CDR1 and CDR2 from the germline V gene are SNHLY and FYNNEI. CDR3 nucleotides: TGTGCCAGGCCGGGACGGACGACAGATACGCAGTATTTT. This translates into CARPGRTTDTQYF.

The chain combines TRBV2 with TRBJ2-2, with 11 bases lining up with TRBD2. The CDR3 consists of 15 residues. The ends lost 6 bases at V and 1 base at J; junction bases unmatched: 1. Per germline, CDR1 SNHLY and CDR2 FYNNEI. CDR3 bases: TGTGCCAGCAGGGGACTAGCGGAGAACACCGGGGAGCTGTTTTTT. It specifies CASRGLAENTGELFF.

The chain joins TRBV7-9 to TRBJ2-5; D gene uncertain. Germline lookup yields CDR1 SEHNR and CDR2 FQNEAQ (reference sequence). This CDR3 has 15 residues. Trimming cost V 3 bases and J 4 bases, with 15 bases left between them. CDR3 protein: CASSFTLFGPETQYF. In DNA, the CDR3 is TGTGCCAGCAGCTTCACCCTCTTCGGTCCAGAGACCCAGTACTTC.

This clonotype was counted between two and nine times. The chain carries TRBV5-1 and TRBJ2-7; D may be TRBD1 or TRBD2 (5 bases each). The CDR3 is made up of 16 amino acids. With 4 bases removed from V and 0 bases from J, the gap between germline ends came to 17 bases. Germline V gene sequence: CDR1 SGHRS, CDR2 YFSETQ. Written as DNA, the CDR3 is TGCGCCAGCAGCCTTGGGGACGAGGTCGGCTCCTACGAGCAGTACTTC. Translating it yields CASSLGDEVGSYEQYF.

The CDR3 sequence: CATSATEAEKLFF. In DNA, the CDR3 is TGTGCCACCAGTGCCACCGAAGCGGAAAAACTGTTTTTT. The J gene is TRBJ1-4, the V gene TRBV24-1; D unresolved. Germline V gene sequence: CDR1 KGHDR, CDR2 SFDVKD. CDR3 size: 13 residues. V gave up 5 bases and J gave up 8 bases, with 11 bases separating them.

The rearrangement links TRBV5-1 to TRBJ2-6; 7 bases agree with TRBD1. Germline loops: CDR1 SGHRS, CDR2 YFSETQ. Trimming removed 1 base from V and 6 bases from J; junction bases left unmatched: 7. The CDR3 loop spans 16 amino acids. Written as DNA, the CDR3 is TGCGCCAGCAGCTTGCCTACAGGGGCTCCGGCCAACGTCCTGACTTTC. Translating gives CASSLPTGAPANVLTF.

This clonotype was detected a few times. The rearrangement uses TRBV20-1 and TRBJ2-5; D not resolved. This CDR3 contains 17 residues. Deletions cut 6 bases from V and 2 bases from J, with 25 bases between. Germline CDR1 and CDR2: DFQATT and SNEGSKA (reference sequence). In DNA, the CDR3 is TGCAGTGCGCCACCGAGCCGTCCGGGCAGAGCGCAAGAGACCCAGTACTTC. Encoded protein: CSAPPSRPGRAQETQYF.

The table lists this clonotype with a few counts. The chain uses TRBV15 and TRBJ2-7, with D unclear. Germline assignment: CDR1 LNHNV and CDR2 YYDKDF (reference sequence). This CDR3 contains 14 residues. Trimming took off 0 bases at V and 4 bases at J, with 10 bases between the two ends. The CDR3 spells CATSRDLVGYEQYF. CDR3 bases: TGTGCCACCAGCAGAGATCTAGTCGGGTACGAGCAGTACTTC.

The chain recombines TRBV2 with TRBJ1-5, with D uncertain. The CDR3 extends over 14 amino acids. Trimming shortened V by 3 bases and J by 7 bases, and 13 bases separated the two germline ends. Germline loops: CDR1 SNHLY, CDR2 FYNNEI. CDR3 sequence (DNA): TGTGCCAGCAGTGATGGAGGGAGAGAGCAGCCCCAGCATTTT. It encodes CASSDGGREQPQHF.

This chain connects TRBV7-3 to TRBJ2-1; D is unresolved. The germline gives CDR1 SGHTA, CDR2 FQGTGA. Trimming removed 5 bases at V and 0 bases at J, with 11 bases between. The CDR3 is 15 amino acids. The chain's CDR3 is CASSPRVGSYNEQFF. Here the CDR3 DNA reads TGTGCCAGCAGCCCCCGGGTAGGCTCCTACAATGAGCAGTTCTTC. Looking up the rest from reference TRBV7-3 and TRBJ2-1 gives the full variable domain: GAGVSQTPSNKVTEKGKYVELRCDPISGHTALYWYRQSLGQGPEFLIYFQGTGAADDSGLPNDRFFAVRPEGSVSTLKIQRTERGDSAVYLCASSPRVGSYNEQFFGPGTRLTVL.

In this sample, this clonotype turned up a few times. The rearrangement joins TRBV5-1 to TRBJ2-1; TRBD2 aligns across 9 bases. CDR3 length: 17 residues. The V and J ends lost 2 bases and 3 bases, in that order; junction bases with no gene match: 9. Germline assignment: CDR1 SGHRS and CDR2 YFSETQ. CDR3: CASSFRLAETFYNEQFF. Here the CDR3 DNA reads TGCGCCAGCAGCTTCCGACTAGCGGAGACCTTCTACAATGAGCAGTTCTTC.

This clonotype was counted only a few times. At one of its ends the junction is not consistent with the germline gene, which may arise from a read error. The chain links TRBV6-5 to TRBJ2-3; D gene unclear. CDR1 MNHEY and CDR2 SVGAGI come from the germline V gene. There are 14 residues in the CDR3. The CDR3 protein is CAGSYGLYPDTQYF. DNA for the CDR3: TGTGCCGGCAGTTACGGTCTCTATCCAGATACGCAGTATTTT.

The chain couples TRBV29-1 to TRBJ2-7; 7 bases are a match to TRBD1. The CDR3 is made up of 13 amino acids. CDR1 and CDR2 from the germline V gene are SQVTM and ANQGSEA. Trimming at V came to 6 bases and at J to 6 bases, leaving 11 bases not matched to a gene. The chain's CDR3 is CSVRQGYESEQYF. In nucleotides, the CDR3 is TGCAGCGTCCGACAGGGTTATGAGAGCGAGCAGTACTTC.

The CDR3 loop reads CSAARVGGANVLTF. DNA of the CDR3: TGCAGTGCTGCCAGGGTAGGAGGGGCCAACGTCCTGACTTTC. V gene TRBV20-1 combines with J gene TRBJ2-6; tentatively, D is TRBD1 (5 bases). Per germline, CDR1 DFQATT and CDR2 SNEGSKA (reference sequence). CDR3 size: 14 residues. V was cut by 5 bases and J by 4 bases, with 12 bases left in between.

The V and J genes are TRBV12-3 or TRBV12-4 and TRBJ2-3; 10 bases fit TRBD2. This CDR3 contains 16 residues. V lost 3 bases and J lost 4; bases outside the gene matches: 7. This CDR3 is CASSFLAGVFADTQYF. The DNA for the CDR3 is TGTGCCAGCAGTTTCCTAGCGGGAGTCTTCGCAGATACGCAGTATTTT.

On this clonotype itself: The limits of the CDR3 on the DNA are not certain, so only TCRdb's listed CDR3 is given. This rearrangement joins TRBV7-5 to TRBJ2-5; the listed D gene, TRBD2, was not tested against the DNA. TRBV7-5 is given as a pseudogene. The CDR3 extends over 17 residues, inclusive of both ends. The CDR3 sequence: CISVSEARMGRAETQYF.

The rearrangement joins TRBV6-1 to TRBJ1-4; a weak D match, TRBD1 (5 bases). This CDR3 region has 15 residues. V lost 7 bases to trimming and J lost 5 bases, with 17 bases between them. The germline CDR1 and CDR2 sequences are MNHNS and SASEGT. This CDR3 reads CASIRPGRGNEKLFF. The CDR3 nucleotides are TGTGCCAGCATCCGCCCGGGACGGGGGAATGAAAAACTGTTTTTT.